Here is one T cell receptor (beta chain) with its context. Its antigen remains unidentified. The data were obtained in a study of CD8 T cell repertoires and HIV-1 epitope variants. Across the study: Controls were a CMV, EBV and flu peptide pool, Ebola AY9 negative control, and no-peptide well. 1M T cells were kept uncultured as a baseline. Study-wide results and caveats: Eight or nine TCR beta clonotypes were antigen-specific, more than five apparently recognizing autologous or escape variants.

Sequencing of TCR beta CDR3 used immunoSEQ survey depth. The data were produced by immunoSEQ multiplex PCR, yet TCRdb's version contains in-frame clones alone and is incomplete. This table has about 5,400 clones, approximately 60% appearing once. In germline, CDR1 is PRHDT, CDR2 FYEKMQ (reference sequence). There are 16 residues in the CDR3. Trimming removed 3 bases at V and 4 bases at J, with 13 bases between. The receptor was isolated from a male donor with HIV. Input material: cultured CD8+ T cells derived from PBMCs. The chain uses TRBV13 and TRBJ1-6; D gene unclear. The CDR3 bases are TGTGCCAGCAGCTTTGTTAAGGGCACATATAATTCACCCCTCCACTTT. Translated: CASSFVKGTYNSPLHF.